Sequencing of this TCR beta chain was carried out in a study of blood T cells in healthy people across ages. Study results and limitations: Investigators treated diversity estimates from one million T cells as underestimates. Higher diversity, along with more naive CD4+ cells, distinguished long-lived donors from aged donors. Unsorted PBMCs prevented conclusive naive versus antigen-experienced comparison.

The CDR3 sequence is 17 residues long. Per germline, CDR1 LGHNA and CDR2 YNFKEQ. The V gene end was trimmed by 4 bases and the J gene end by 1 base; junction bases not matched to a gene: 9. PCR was performed a second time for 7 to 11 cycles using a sample-barcoded 5' primer and a J-beta primer mix. TCRdb passed the 5' RACE reads through MiXCR, listing each CDR3 protein once. The data hold 1 million or so distinct CDR3 sequences, with 40% to 55% observed a single time. Ranging in age from roughly 6 to 95, the donors were healthy Caucasian individuals from Russia. This clonotype was detected many times. Its antigen is unknown.

Sequencing input: blood. The sequence derives from a woman in her sixties or seventies in good health. The chain uses TRBV4-2 and TRBJ2-4; 8 bases are shared with TRBD1. This CDR3 reads CASSLIRGLGAKNIQYF. In DNA form, the CDR3 reads TGTGCCAGCAGCCTAATCAGGGGGCTCGGGGCCAAAAACATTCAGTACTTC.